This TCR beta chain was identified in a study of T-cell reconstitution after alpha-beta-depleted transplantation in children. The study's findings and limits: It was newly produced T cells that mostly accounted for T-cell counts and diversity one year after transplant. After transplant, high TCRbeta diversity at day 60 in some patients arose from surviving recipient T cells and thymic progenitors. Reportedly, only several hundred clones from non-depleted graft cells drove alpha-beta T-cell counts at about two months.

This clonotype showed up just a few times. The antigen remains unidentified. The CDR3 length is 14 residues. In germline, CDR1 is DFQATT, CDR2 SNEGSKA (reference sequence). Trimming pared 3 bases from V and 2 bases from J, leaving 13 bases between. The authors prepared the TCRbeta library with unique molecular identifiers. From the PCR reads, TCRdb called clonotypes with MiXCR, one entry per CDR3 protein. This sample has 400,000 to 550,000 distinct CDR3 sequences, with over 9.5% found just once. This receptor was taken from a child aged 2-15 years with inherited bone marrow failure, due to receive a stem cell transplant. Sequenced here: PBMCs, sampled before TCRalphabeta/CD19-depleted stem cell transplant. The V gene is TRBV20-1, the J gene TRBJ2-5; D remains unclear. In DNA, the CDR3 is TGCAGTGCTAGCACGGCGGCCAATCAAGAGACCCAGTACTTC. It is translated as CSASTAANQETQYF.